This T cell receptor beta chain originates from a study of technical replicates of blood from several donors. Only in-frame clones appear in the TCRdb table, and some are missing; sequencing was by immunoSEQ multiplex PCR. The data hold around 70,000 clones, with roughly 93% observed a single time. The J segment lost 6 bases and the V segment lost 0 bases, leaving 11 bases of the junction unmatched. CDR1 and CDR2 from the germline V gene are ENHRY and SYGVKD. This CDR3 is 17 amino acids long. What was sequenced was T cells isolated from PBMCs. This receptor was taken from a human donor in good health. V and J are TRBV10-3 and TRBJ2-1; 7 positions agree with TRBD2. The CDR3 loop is CAISESERGPAFNEQFF. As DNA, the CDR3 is TGTGCCATCAGTGAGTCAGAGCGGGGCCCGGCGTTCAATGAGCAGTTCTTC.